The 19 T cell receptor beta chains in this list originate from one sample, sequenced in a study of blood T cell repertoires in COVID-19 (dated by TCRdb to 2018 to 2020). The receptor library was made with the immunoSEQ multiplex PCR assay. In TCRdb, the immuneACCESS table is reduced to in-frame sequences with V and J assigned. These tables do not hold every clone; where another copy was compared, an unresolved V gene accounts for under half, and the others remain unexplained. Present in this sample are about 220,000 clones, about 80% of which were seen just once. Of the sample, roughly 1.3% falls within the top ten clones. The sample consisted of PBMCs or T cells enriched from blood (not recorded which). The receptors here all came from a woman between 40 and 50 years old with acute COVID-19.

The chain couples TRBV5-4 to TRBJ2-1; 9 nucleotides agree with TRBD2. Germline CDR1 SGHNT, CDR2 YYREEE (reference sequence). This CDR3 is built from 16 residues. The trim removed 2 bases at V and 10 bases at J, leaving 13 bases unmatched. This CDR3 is CASSLNGGGRAREQFF. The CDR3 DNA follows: TGTGCCAGCAGCTTAAACGGGGGCGGGAGGGCCCGGGAGCAGTTCTTC.

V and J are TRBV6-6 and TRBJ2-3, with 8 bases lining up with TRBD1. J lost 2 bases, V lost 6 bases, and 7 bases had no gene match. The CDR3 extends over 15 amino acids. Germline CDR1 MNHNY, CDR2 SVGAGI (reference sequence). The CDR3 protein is CASSPDRGHTDTQYF. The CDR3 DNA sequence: TGTGCCAGCAGCCCCGACAGGGGCCACACAGATACGCAGTATTTT.

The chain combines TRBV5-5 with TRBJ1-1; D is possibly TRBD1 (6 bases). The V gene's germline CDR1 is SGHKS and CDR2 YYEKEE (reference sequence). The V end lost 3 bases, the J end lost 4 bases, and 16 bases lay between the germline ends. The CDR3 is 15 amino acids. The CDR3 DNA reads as TGTGCCAGCAGCTCAAGACAGGCTATGGCCACTGAAGCTTTCTTT. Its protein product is CASSSRQAMATEAFF.

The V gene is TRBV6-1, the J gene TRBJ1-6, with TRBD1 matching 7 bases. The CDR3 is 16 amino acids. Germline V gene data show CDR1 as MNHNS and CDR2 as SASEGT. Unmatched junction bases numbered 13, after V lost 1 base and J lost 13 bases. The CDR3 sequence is CASSEESSTGITPLHF. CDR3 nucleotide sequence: TGTGCCAGCAGTGAAGAGTCTTCGACAGGGATTACTCCCCTCCACTTT.

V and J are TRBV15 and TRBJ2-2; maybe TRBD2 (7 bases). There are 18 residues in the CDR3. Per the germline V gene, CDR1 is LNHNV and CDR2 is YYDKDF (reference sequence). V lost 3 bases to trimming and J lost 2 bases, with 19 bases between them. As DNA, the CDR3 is TGTGCCACCAGCAGCCCGATTGGGAGGGGGGTAAACACCGGGGAGCTGTTTTTT. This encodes CATSSPIGRGVNTGELFF.

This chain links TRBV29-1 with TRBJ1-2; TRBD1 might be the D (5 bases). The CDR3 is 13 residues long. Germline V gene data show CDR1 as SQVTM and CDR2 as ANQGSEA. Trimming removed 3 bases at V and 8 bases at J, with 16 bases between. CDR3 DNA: TGCAGCGTTGACGTCGGGGGGAATGGGGGCTACACCTTC. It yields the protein CSVDVGGNGGYTF.

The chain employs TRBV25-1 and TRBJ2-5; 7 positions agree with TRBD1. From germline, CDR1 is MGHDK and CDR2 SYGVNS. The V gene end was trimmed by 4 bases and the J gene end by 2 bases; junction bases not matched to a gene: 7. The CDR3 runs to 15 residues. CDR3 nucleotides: TGTGCCAGCAGTGCGACAGGGTACGTGCAAGAGACCCAGTACTTC. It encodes CASSATGYVQETQYF.

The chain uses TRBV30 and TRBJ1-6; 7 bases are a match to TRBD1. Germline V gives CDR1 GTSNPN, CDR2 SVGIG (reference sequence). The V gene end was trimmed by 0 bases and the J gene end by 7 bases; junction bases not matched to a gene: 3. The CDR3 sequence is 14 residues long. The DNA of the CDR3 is TGTGCCTGGAGTGTATCCAGGGGGAATTCACCCCTCCACTTT. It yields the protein CAWSVSRGNSPLHF.

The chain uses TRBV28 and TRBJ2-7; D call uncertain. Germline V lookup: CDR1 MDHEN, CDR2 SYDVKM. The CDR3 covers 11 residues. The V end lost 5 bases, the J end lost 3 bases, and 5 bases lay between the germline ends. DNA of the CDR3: TGTGCCAGCAGTCAAAACTACGAGCAGTACTTC. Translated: CASSQNYEQYF.

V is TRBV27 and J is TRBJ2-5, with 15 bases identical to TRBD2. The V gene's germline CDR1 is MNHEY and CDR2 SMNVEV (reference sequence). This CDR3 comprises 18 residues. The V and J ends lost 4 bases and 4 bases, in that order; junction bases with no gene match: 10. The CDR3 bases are TGTGCCAGCAGTTCATCGGGACTAGCGGGAGGAAGGGGAGAGACCCAGTACTTC. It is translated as CASSSSGLAGGRGETQYF.

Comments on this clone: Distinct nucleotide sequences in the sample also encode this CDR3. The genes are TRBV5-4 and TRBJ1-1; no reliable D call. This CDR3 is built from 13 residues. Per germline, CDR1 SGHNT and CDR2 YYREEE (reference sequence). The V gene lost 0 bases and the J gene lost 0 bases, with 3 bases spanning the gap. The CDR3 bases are TGTGCCAGCAGCTTGGCCGTGAACACTGAAGCTTTCTTT. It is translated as CASSLAVNTEAFF.

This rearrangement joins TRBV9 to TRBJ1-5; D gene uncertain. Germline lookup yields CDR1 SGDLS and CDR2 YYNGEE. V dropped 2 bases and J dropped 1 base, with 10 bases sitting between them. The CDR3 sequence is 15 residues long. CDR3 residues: CASSVSGWSNQPQHF. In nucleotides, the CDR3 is TGTGCCAGCAGCGTCTCCGGGTGGAGCAATCAGCCCCAGCATTTT.

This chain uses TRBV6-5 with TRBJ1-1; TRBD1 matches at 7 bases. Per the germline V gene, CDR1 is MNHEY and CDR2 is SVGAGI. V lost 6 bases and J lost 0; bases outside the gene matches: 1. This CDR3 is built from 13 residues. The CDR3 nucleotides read TGTGCCAGCAGACAGGGGATGAACACTGAAGCTTTCTTT. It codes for CASRQGMNTEAFF.

The CDR3 DNA follows: TGTGCCAGCAGTGACGTAGGGGTCTACGAGCAGTACTTC. Protein: CASSDVGVYEQYF. The chain carries TRBV28 and TRBJ2-7, with a possible D match to TRBD1 (5 bases). From germline, CDR1 is MDHEN and CDR2 SYDVKM. The CDR3 contains 13 residues. The germline V and J ends were trimmed by 5 bases and 3 bases, with 11 bases remaining between them.

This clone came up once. CDR3: CAWRVSGIYTEAFF. DNA for the CDR3: TGTGCCTGGAGAGTCTCGGGAATTTACACTGAAGCTTTCTTT. The chain is built from TRBV30 and TRBJ1-1; D not resolved. With 3 bases removed from V and 3 bases from J, the gap between germline ends came to 14 bases. CDR1 and CDR2 (germline): GTSNPN, SVGIG (reference sequence). This CDR3 is built from 14 residues.

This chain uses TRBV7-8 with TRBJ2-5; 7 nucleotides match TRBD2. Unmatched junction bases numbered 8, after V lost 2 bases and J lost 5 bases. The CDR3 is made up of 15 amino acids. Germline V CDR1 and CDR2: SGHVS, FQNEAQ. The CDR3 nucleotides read TGTGCCAGCAGCTTAAGGGAGGGCCATTTGGAGACCCAGTACTTC. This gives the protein CASSLREGHLETQYF.

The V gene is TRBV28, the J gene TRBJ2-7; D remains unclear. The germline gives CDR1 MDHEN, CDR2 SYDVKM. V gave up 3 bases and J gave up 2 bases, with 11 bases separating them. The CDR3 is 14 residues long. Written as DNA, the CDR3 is TGTGCCAGCAGTTTTATGGGCCGACCCTACGAGCAGTACTTC. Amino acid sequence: CASSFMGRPYEQYF.

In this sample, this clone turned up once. The CDR3 reads CASSVGPVSSSGNTIYF. Written as DNA, the CDR3 is TGTGCCAGCAGCGTAGGGCCAGTTAGCAGCTCTGGAAACACCATATATTTT. The rearrangement uses TRBV9 and TRBJ1-3; D unclear. The CDR3 has 17 amino acids. Trimming took 0 bases from V and 0 from J, leaving 13 bases between them. Germline V gene lookup returns CDR1 SGDLS and CDR2 YYNGEE.

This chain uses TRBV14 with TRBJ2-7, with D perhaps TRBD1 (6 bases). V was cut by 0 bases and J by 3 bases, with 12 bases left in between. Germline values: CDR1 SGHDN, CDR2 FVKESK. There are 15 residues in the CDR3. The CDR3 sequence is CASSQDPGAYYEQYF. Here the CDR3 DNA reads TGTGCCAGCAGCCAAGATCCAGGGGCCTACTACGAGCAGTACTTC.